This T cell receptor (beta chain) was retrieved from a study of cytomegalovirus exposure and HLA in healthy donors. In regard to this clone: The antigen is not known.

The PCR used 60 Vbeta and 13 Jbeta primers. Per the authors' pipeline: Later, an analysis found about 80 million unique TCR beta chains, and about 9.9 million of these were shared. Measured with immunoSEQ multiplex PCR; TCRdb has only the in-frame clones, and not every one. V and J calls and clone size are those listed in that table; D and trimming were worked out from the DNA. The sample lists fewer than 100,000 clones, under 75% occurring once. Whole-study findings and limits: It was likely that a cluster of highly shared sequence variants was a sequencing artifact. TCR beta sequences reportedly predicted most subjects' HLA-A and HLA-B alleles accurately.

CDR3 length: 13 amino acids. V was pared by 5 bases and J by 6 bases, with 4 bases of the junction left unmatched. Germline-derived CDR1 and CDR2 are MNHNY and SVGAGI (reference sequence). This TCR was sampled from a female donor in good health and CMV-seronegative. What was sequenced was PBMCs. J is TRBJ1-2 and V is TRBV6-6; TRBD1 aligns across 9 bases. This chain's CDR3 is CASSGQGKNGYTF. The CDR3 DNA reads TGTGCCAGCAGTGGACAGGGGAAGAATGGCTACACCTTC.